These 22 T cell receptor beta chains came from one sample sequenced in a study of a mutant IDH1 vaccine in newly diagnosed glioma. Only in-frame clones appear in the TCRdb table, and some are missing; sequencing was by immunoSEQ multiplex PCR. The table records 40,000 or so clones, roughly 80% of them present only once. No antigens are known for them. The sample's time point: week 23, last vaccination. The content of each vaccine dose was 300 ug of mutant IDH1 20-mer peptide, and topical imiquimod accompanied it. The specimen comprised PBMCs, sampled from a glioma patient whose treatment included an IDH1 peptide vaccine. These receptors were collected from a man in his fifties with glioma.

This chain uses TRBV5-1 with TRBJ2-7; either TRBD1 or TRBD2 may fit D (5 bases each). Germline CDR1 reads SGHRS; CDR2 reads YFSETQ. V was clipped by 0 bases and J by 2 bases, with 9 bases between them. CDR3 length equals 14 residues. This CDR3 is CASSLAQGPYEQYF. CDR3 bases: TGCGCCAGCAGCTTGGCCCAGGGACCCTACGAGCAGTACTTC. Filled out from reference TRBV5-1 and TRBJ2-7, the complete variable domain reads KAGVTQTPRYLIKTRGQQVTLSCSPISGHRSVSWYQQTPGQGLQFLFEYFSETQRNKGNFPGRFSGRQFSNSRSEMNVSTLELGDSALYLCASSLAQGPYEQYFGPGTRLTVT.

The chain's CDR3 is CASRVNLDNQPQHF. The CDR3 DNA reads TGTGCCAGCCGGGTCAACCTTGACAATCAGCCCCAGCATTTT. This chain connects TRBV27 to TRBJ1-5; D not certain. The V gene's germline CDR1 is MNHEY and CDR2 SMNVEV (reference sequence). The CDR3 has 14 amino acids. Trimming took off 8 bases at V and 3 bases at J, with 14 bases between the two ends.

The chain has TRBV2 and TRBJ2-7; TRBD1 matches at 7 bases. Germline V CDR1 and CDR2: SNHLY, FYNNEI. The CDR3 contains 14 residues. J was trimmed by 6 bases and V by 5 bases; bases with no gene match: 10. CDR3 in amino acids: CASSTGTESIEQYF. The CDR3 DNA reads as TGTGCCAGCAGTACCGGGACAGAGTCCATCGAGCAGTACTTC.

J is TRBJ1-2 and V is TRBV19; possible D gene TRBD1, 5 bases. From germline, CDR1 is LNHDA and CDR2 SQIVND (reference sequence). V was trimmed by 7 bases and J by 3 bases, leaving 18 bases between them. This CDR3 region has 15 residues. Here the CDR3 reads CASTPTWGAHYGYTF. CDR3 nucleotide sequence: TGTGCCAGTACCCCAACCTGGGGCGCCCACTATGGCTACACCTTC.

In nucleotides, the CDR3 is TGTGCCAGCAGCTTGCGACACGGCCCTGGAGGGGAAAAACTGTTTTTT. Amino acids: CASSLRHGPGGEKLFF. V is TRBV5-6 and J is TRBJ1-4; D ambiguous. The CDR3 totals 16 residues. The germline CDR1 and CDR2 sequences are SGHDT and YYEEEE. V was shortened by 1 base and J by 8 bases, with 18 bases between the two germline ends.

The CDR3 coding sequence is TGTGCCAGCAGCCGAGCACAGGGCTCCTACAATGAGCAGTTCTTC. Protein product: CASSRAQGSYNEQFF. J is TRBJ2-1 and V is TRBV7-2; a weak D match, TRBD1 (6 bases). CDR1 and CDR2 from the germline V gene are SGHTA and FQGNSA. V was pared by 5 bases and J by 0 bases, with 11 bases between. CDR3 length equals 15 residues. Filled out from reference TRBV7-2 and TRBJ2-1, the complete variable domain reads GAGVSQSPSNKVTEKGKDVELRCDPISGHTALYWYRQSLGQGLEFLIYFQGNSAPDKSGLPSDRFSAERTGGSVSTLTIQRTQQEDSAVYLCASSRAQGSYNEQFFGPGTRLTVL.

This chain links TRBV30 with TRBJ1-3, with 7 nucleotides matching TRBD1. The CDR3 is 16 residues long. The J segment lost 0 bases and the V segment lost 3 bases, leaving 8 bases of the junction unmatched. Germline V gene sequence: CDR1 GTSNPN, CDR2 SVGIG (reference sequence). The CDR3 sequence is CAWRTQGSHSGNTIYF. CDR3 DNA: TGTGCCTGGAGGACACAGGGGTCACACTCTGGAAACACCATATATTTT.

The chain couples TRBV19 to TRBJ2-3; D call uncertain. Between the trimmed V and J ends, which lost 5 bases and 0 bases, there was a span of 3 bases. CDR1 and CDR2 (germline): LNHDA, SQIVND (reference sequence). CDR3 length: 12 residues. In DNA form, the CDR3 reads TGTGCCAGTAGTCCTAGCACAGATACGCAGTATTTT. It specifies CASSPSTDTQYF.

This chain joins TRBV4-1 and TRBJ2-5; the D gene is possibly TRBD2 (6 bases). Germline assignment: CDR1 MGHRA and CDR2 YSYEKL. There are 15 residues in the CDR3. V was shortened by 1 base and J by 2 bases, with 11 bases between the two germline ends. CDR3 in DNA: TGCGCCAGCAGCCAAGTGGCGGGGAGGCAAGAGACCCAGTACTTC. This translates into CASSQVAGRQETQYF.

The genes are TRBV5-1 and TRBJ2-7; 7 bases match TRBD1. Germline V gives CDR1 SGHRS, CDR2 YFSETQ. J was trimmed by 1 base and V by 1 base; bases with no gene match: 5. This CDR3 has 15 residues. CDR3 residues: CASSLTGETSYEQYF. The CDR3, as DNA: TGCGCCAGCAGCTTGACAGGGGAGACGTCCTACGAGCAGTACTTC.

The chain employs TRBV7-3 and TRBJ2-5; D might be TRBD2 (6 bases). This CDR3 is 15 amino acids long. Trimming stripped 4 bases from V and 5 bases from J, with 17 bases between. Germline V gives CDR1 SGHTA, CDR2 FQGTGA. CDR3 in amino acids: CASSSAGLSWETQYF. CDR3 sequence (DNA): TGTGCCAGCAGCTCTGCGGGACTCTCCTGGGAGACCCAGTACTTC. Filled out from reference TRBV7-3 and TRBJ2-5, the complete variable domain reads GAGVSQTPSNKVTEKGKYVELRCDPISGHTALYWYRQSLGQGPEFLIYFQGTGAADDSGLPNDRFFAVRPEGSVSTLKIQRTERGDSAVYLCASSSAGLSWETQYFGPGTRLLVL.

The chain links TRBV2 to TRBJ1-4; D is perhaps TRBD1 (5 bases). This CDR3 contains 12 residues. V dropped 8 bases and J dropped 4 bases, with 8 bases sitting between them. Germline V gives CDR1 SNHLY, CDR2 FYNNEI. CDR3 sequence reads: CASGDSNEKLFF. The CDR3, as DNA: TGTGCCAGCGGAGACAGTAATGAAAAACTGTTTTTT. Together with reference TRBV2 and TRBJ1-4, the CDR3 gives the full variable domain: EPEVTQTPSHQVTQMGQEVILRCVPISNHLYFYWYRQILGQKVEFLVSFYNNEISEKSEIFDDQFSVERPDGSNFTLKIRSTKLEDSAMYFCASGDSNEKLFFGSGTQLSVL.

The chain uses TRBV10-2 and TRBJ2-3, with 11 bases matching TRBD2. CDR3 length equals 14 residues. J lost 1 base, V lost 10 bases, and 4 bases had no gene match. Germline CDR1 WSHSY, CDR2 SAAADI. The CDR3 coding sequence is TGCGCCACCTCGACTAGCGGGGGCACAGATACGCAGTATTTT. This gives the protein CATSTSGGTDTQYF.

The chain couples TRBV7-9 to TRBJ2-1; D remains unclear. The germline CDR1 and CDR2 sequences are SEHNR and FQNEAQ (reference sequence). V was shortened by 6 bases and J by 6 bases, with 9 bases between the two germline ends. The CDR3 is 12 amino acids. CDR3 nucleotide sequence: TGTGCCAGCAGGTGGGAAATCAATGAGCAGTTCTTC. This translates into CASRWEINEQFF.

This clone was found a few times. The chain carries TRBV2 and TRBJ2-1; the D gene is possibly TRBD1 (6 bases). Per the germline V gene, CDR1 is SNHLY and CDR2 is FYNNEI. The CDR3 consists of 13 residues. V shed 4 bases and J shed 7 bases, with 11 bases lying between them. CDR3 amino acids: CASSGPRGNEQFF. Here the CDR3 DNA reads TGTGCCAGCAGTGGCCCCAGGGGTAATGAGCAGTTCTTC.

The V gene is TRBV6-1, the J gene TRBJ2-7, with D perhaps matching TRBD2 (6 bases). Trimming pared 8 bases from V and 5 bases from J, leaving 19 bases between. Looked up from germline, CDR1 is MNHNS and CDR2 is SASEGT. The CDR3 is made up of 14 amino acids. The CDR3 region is CASRQAGYSDEQYF. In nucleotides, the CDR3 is TGTGCCAGCCGCCAGGCGGGGTATAGCGACGAGCAGTACTTC.

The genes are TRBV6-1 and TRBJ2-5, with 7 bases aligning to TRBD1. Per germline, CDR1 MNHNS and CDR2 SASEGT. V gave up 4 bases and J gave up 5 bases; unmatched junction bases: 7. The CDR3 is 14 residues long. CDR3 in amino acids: CASSVKTGRETQYF. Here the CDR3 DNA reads TGTGCCAGCAGTGTCAAGACAGGGCGGGAGACCCAGTACTTC.

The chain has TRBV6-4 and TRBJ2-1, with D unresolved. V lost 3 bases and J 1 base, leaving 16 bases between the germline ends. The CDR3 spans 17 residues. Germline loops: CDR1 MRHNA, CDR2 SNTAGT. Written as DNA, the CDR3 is TGTGCCAGCAGTGAAGACTCCTACGAAGGATCCTACAATGAGCAGTTCTTC. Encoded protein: CASSEDSYEGSYNEQFF.

DNA for the CDR3: TGTGCCAGCAGCTTGTTCCACGGGGGGGCCTACTACAATGAGCAGTTCTTC. Protein: CASSLFHGGAYYNEQFF. The gene calls are TRBV5-5 and TRBJ2-1, with 8 bases that match TRBD2. Trimming removed 1 base from V and 3 bases from J; junction bases left unmatched: 9. The germline V gene encodes CDR1 SGHKS and CDR2 YYEKEE (reference sequence). This CDR3 is 17 amino acids long.

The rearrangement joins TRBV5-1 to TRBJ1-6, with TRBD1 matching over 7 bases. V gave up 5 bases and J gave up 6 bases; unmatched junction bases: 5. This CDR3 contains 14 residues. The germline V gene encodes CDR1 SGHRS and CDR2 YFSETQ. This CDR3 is CASRWGQSNSPLHF. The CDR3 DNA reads TGCGCCAGCAGATGGGGACAGAGTAATTCACCCCTCCACTTT.

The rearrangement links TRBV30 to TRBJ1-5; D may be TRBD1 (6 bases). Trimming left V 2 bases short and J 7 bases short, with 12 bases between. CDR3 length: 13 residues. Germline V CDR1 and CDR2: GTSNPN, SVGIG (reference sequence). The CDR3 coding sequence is TGTGCCTGGAGTCCAGGGGCAAGACAGCCCCAGCATTTT. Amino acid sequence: CAWSPGARQPQHF.

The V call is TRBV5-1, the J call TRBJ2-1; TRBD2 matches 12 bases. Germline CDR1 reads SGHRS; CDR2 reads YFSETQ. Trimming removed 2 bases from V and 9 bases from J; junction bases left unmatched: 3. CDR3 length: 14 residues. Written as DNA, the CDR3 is TGCGCCAGCAGCTTTACTAGCGGGGGGTCTGAGCAGTTCTTC. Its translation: CASSFTSGGSEQFF.